A single sample is the source of the 28 T cell receptor beta chains below, sequenced in a study of T cell repertoires in cytomegalovirus infection. TCRdb called the reads again in MiXCR, with one record for every CDR3 protein. There are around 740,000 distinct CDR3 sequences in the sample; 35% to 45% occur only once, and under 3% lies in the top ten. Sequenced input: PBMCs. The source of these receptors is a human donor in good health (CMV status not recorded). Some clones in this sample may be carry-over from other donors' samples.

This clonotype was counted between two and nine times. The rearrangement links TRBV7-9 to TRBJ2-7; no definite D call. The length of the CDR3 is 11 residues. Trimming pared 5 bases from V and 6 bases from J, leaving 8 bases between. Germline V gene data show CDR1 as SEHNR and CDR2 as FQNEAQ (reference sequence). As DNA, the CDR3 is TGTGCCAGCAGCGCCTTATTCGAGCAGTACTTC. Translated: CASSALFEQYF.

This chain uses TRBV7-4 with TRBJ1-5, with D possibly TRBD1 on 5 matching bases. The CDR3 loop spans 14 amino acids. The ends were cut back, 1 base at V and 5 bases at J, with 9 bases in the middle. Looked up from germline, CDR1 is SGHVT and CDR2 is SQSDAQ. The CDR3 DNA is TGTGCCAGCAGCTTAGGCAGGGTCGATCAGCCCCAGCATTTT. This translates into CASSLGRVDQPQHF.

This clonotype occurred a few times. The chain is built from TRBV7-2 and TRBJ2-1; the match to TRBD2 covers 11 bases. J lost 8 bases, V lost 4 bases, and 7 bases had no gene match. Germline CDR1 reads SGHTA; CDR2 reads FQGNSA. CDR3 size: 15 residues. CDR3 nucleotide sequence: TGTGCCAGCAGCTCAACGGGACTAGCGGCGGATGAGCAGTTCTTC. Encoded protein: CASSSTGLAADEQFF.

This clonotype was detected ten times or more. This chain joins TRBV7-6 and TRBJ1-6; D possibly corresponds to TRBD1 (6 bases). Trimming pared 5 bases from V and 7 bases from J, leaving 12 bases between. This CDR3 is 14 amino acids long. The germline V gene has CDR1 SGHVS and CDR2 FNYEAQ. In DNA, the CDR3 is TGTGCCAGCAGCCCAGGGGTGCAGAATTCACCCCTCCACTTT. Its protein is CASSPGVQNSPLHF.

The table lists this clonotype with many counts. The rearrangement joins TRBV7-4 to TRBJ1-5; TRBD1 agrees at 8 bases. V gave up 1 base and J gave up 3 bases; unmatched junction bases: 8. Germline CDR1 reads SGHVT; CDR2 reads SQSDAQ. This CDR3 comprises 17 residues. The CDR3 nucleotides are TGTGCCAGCAGCTTAGAGAACGGACAGGGCCTCAATCAGCCCCAGCATTTT. Encoded protein: CASSLENGQGLNQPQHF.

The rearrangement joins TRBV6-6 to TRBJ1-6, with D possibly TRBD1 on 5 matching bases. The CDR3 is 14 residues long. The ends were cut back, 8 bases at V and 7 bases at J, with 15 bases in the middle. Germline V gene data show CDR1 as MNHNY and CDR2 as SVGAGI (reference sequence). The DNA of the CDR3 is TGTGCCAGCCCCGGGACGCCAGGAAATTCACCCCTCCACTTT. It yields the protein CASPGTPGNSPLHF.

This clonotype has a count of ten or more. V is TRBV7-2 and J is TRBJ2-1, with 12 nucleotides matching TRBD2. CDR1 and CDR2 from the germline V gene are SGHTA and FQGNSA. The V segment lost 5 bases and the J segment 8 bases; nucleotides outside the gene matches: 7. The CDR3 consists of 15 residues. The CDR3 protein is CASSPLAGGPDEQFF. The CDR3 DNA sequence: TGTGCCAGCAGCCCTCTAGCGGGAGGGCCCGATGAGCAGTTCTTC.

The V gene is TRBV12-3 or TRBV12-4, the J gene TRBJ2-3, with 15 bases fitting TRBD2. Losses at the gene ends were 4 bases for V and 5 bases for J; bases not matched to a gene: 1. CDR3 length equals 15 residues. The CDR3 loop reads CASSSGLAGGDTQYF. CDR3 sequence (DNA): TGTGCCAGCAGTTCGGGACTAGCGGGAGGAGATACGCAGTATTTT.

This clonotype has a count of ten or more. The V call is TRBV6-1, the J call TRBJ1-1; TRBD1 is a possible D gene (6 bases). The length of the CDR3 is 14 residues. The germline gives CDR1 MNHNS, CDR2 SASEGT. Trimming removed 1 base from V and 1 base from J, with 7 bases in between. CDR3 nucleotides: TGTGCCAGCAGTGAAGGGACAGAGAACACTGAAGCTTTCTTT. Encoded protein: CASSEGTENTEAFF.

This clonotype turned up a few times. V usage is TRBV6-5 and J usage is TRBJ2-1; TRBD2 matches 11 bases. Germline V gene sequence: CDR1 MNHEY, CDR2 SVGAGI. Trimming removed 7 bases from V and 0 bases from J; junction bases left unmatched: 2. This CDR3 comprises 15 residues. For the CDR3, the DNA is TGTGCCAGCATGACTAGCGGGATCTCCTACAATGAGCAGTTCTTC. Its protein is CASMTSGISYNEQFF.

The genes are TRBV7-2 and TRBJ2-6; D may be TRBD1 (5 bases). The CDR3 contains 18 residues. Germline V gene lookup returns CDR1 SGHTA and CDR2 FQGNSA. V shed 1 base and J shed 0 bases, with 13 bases lying between them. Here the CDR3 DNA reads TGTGCCAGCAGCTTAGTGGGTGCAGGGAACTCTGGGGCCAACGTCCTGACTTTC. This translates into CASSLVGAGNSGANVLTF.

Only a few counts were recorded for this clonotype. The chain has TRBV11-1 and TRBJ2-7, with 8 bases lining up with TRBD1. Trimming cost V 3 bases and J 6 bases; bases outside gene matches: 7. The CDR3 extends over 14 amino acids. CDR1 and CDR2 from the germline V gene are SGHAT and FQDESV (reference sequence). The CDR3 nucleotides are TGTGCCAGCAGCTTCAGGGACAGGCCCTTCGAGCAGTACTTC. Encoded protein: CASSFRDRPFEQYF.

Concerning this clonotype: A much larger clone is a single base away; this may be a read error. This chain uses TRBV7-3 with TRBJ2-1, with 7 bases identical to TRBD2. This CDR3 is built from 14 residues. The germline CDR1 and CDR2 sequences are SGHTA and FQGTGA. The CDR3 reads CASSPGTTHNEPFF. As DNA, the CDR3 is TGTGCCAGCAGCCCCGGGACTACACACAATGAGCCGTTCTTC.

A word on this clonotype: This clone may be a read error of a much larger clone one base away. V usage is TRBV7-2 and J usage is TRBJ2-7; D unclear. The CDR3 has 14 amino acids. Germline CDR1 reads SGHTA; CDR2 reads FQGNSA. Written as DNA, the CDR3 is TGTGCCAGCAGCTTAATGCTTCATTTCTACAAGCAGTACTTC. This codes for CASSLMLHFYKQYF.

This clonotype was found a few times. CDR3 nucleotides: TGTGCCAGTAGTATCAAGGGCCAGCTGGGTTCACCCCTCCACTTT. Its translation: CASSIKGQLGSPLHF. The chain joins TRBV19 to TRBJ1-6; D gene unclear. V lost 3 bases and J lost 9, with 15 bases in between. The CDR3 has 15 amino acids. Germline V gene data show CDR1 as LNHDA and CDR2 as SQIVND (reference sequence).

This clonotype was seen only once. Written as DNA, the CDR3 is TGTGCCAGCAGTTCGGGCCCCCGGGCGAATACGCAGTATTTT. Amino acids: CASSSGPRANTQYF. The V gene is TRBV28, the J gene TRBJ2-3; D not certain. Trimming stripped 4 bases from V and 7 bases from J, with 15 bases between. Germline V lookup: CDR1 MDHEN, CDR2 SYDVKM. The CDR3 totals 14 residues.

The gene calls are TRBV4-2 and TRBJ1-1; D may be TRBD1 (6 bases). Germline V gives CDR1 LGHNA, CDR2 YNFKEQ. The V end lost 4 bases, the J end lost 11 bases, and 14 bases lay between the germline ends. The CDR3 totals 12 residues. Written as DNA, the CDR3 is TGTGCCAGCAGCCGGGGGCGCGGGGTCGCTTTCTTT. Translated: CASSRGRGVAFF.

This clonotype was observed a handful of times. The chain employs TRBV24-1 and TRBJ2-5, with D perhaps matching TRBD2 (5 bases). Germline assignment: CDR1 KGHDR and CDR2 SFDVKD. CDR3 length: 12 residues. Trimming shortened V by 9 bases and J by 5 bases, and 12 bases separated the two germline ends. The CDR3: CATSSRGETQYF. In DNA, the CDR3 is TGTGCCACCTCATCTAGAGGGGAGACCCAGTACTTC.

Details on this clonotype: A much more abundant neighbour one base away suggests this may be a read error. The chain recombines TRBV19 with TRBJ1-2; D is unclear. Germline CDR1 is LNHDA and CDR2 is SQIVND (reference sequence). This CDR3 has 11 amino acids. The CDR3 coding sequence is TGTGACAGTAGTGGACGTCGGGGCTACACCTTC. It yields the protein CDSSGRRGYTF.

V and J are TRBV12-3 or TRBV12-4 and TRBJ2-7; 8 nucleotides line up with TRBD2. The CDR3 extends over 15 amino acids. The V gene end was trimmed by 6 bases and the J gene end by 6 bases; junction bases not matched to a gene: 13. CDR3 in amino acids: CASRFAGGLGVEQYF. CDR3 coding DNA: TGTGCCAGCAGGTTCGCGGGAGGTCTGGGGGTCGAGCAGTACTTC.

The V gene is TRBV12-3 or TRBV12-4, the J gene TRBJ2-2; unclear D gene. The CDR3 runs to 13 residues. Trimming stripped 5 bases from V and 10 bases from J, with 14 bases between. CDR3 DNA: TGTGCCAGCAGTCCACGGGTTTCCTCGGAGCTGTTTTTT. This encodes CASSPRVSSELFF.

Of note for this clonotype: Lacking the conserved final phenylalanine or tryptophan, this CDR3 likely reflects a read error. The V and J genes are TRBV9 and TRBJ2-7; 8 bases are a match to TRBD1. Trimming removed 2 bases from V and 1 base from J; junction bases left unmatched: 8. The length of the CDR3 is 16 residues. CDR1 SGDLS and CDR2 YYNGEE come from the germline V gene. CDR3 sequence reads: CASSVGTGQGSYEQYL. Here the CDR3 DNA reads TGTGCCAGCAGCGTGGGGACAGGCCAAGGATCCTACGAGCAGTACTTA.

As DNA, the CDR3 is TGCAGCGCCGAAGGGACAGGTGCCAATGAAGCTTTCTTT. Translation: CSAEGTGANEAFF. This chain uses TRBV29-1 with TRBJ1-1; TRBD1 matches 8 bases. The CDR3 has 13 amino acids. J lost 7 bases, V lost 7 bases, and 11 bases had no gene match. The germline CDR1 and CDR2 sequences are SQVTM and ANQGSEA.

This clonotype turned up a few times. As DNA, the CDR3 is TGTGCCAGCAGTTTAGTCCAGGAACAGTACTTC. Its translation is CASSLVQEQYF. This rearrangement joins TRBV28 to TRBJ2-7; no definite D call. The CDR3 contains 11 residues. CDR1 is MDHEN and CDR2 is SYDVKM in the germline V gene. The V end was cut by 2 bases, the J end by 10 bases, with 9 bases between.

In this sample, this clonotype turned up a few times. The rearrangement uses TRBV28 and TRBJ1-5; 9 bases line up with TRBD1. Unmatched junction bases numbered 7, after V lost 7 bases and J lost 3 bases. The length of the CDR3 is 15 residues. CDR1 and CDR2 (germline): MDHEN, SYDVKM. The chain's CDR3 is CASNPTGGLNQPQHF. In nucleotides, the CDR3 is TGTGCCAGCAACCCGACAGGGGGACTCAATCAGCCCCAGCATTTT.

This clonotype was recorded many times. The chain couples TRBV27 to TRBJ2-7; a possible D gene is TRBD2 (6 bases). V gave up 5 bases and J gave up 0 bases, with 14 bases separating them. This CDR3 is built from 15 residues. Germline values: CDR1 MNHEY, CDR2 SMNVEV (reference sequence). The CDR3 DNA is TGTGCCAGCAGTCTTAGGGCGGGAAGCTCCTACGAGCAGTACTTC. It specifies CASSLRAGSSYEQYF.

This clonotype has more than one count but fewer than ten. The chain employs TRBV5-4 and TRBJ2-4; D perhaps matches TRBD1 (5 bases). The V and J ends lost 4 bases and 1 base respectively, with 15 bases between them. The germline V gene encodes CDR1 SGHNT and CDR2 YYREEE (reference sequence). The CDR3 consists of 16 residues. The DNA for the CDR3 is TGTGCCAGCAGCCTCCCAGGGAATGCGGCCAAAAACATTCAGTACTTC. Its translation: CASSLPGNAAKNIQYF.

Notes on this clonotype: This may be a read error: a much more frequent sequence differs by one nucleotide. The chain recombines TRBV28 with TRBJ1-4; a possible D gene is TRBD1 (6 bases). The CDR3 loop spans 14 amino acids. The V end was cut by 3 bases, the J end by 4 bases, with 9 bases between. In germline, CDR1 is MDHEN, CDR2 SYDVKM. CDR3 in DNA: TGTGCCAGCAGTTTTGCAGGGGTTAATGAAAAACTGTTTTTT. Its protein is CASSFAGVNEKLFF.